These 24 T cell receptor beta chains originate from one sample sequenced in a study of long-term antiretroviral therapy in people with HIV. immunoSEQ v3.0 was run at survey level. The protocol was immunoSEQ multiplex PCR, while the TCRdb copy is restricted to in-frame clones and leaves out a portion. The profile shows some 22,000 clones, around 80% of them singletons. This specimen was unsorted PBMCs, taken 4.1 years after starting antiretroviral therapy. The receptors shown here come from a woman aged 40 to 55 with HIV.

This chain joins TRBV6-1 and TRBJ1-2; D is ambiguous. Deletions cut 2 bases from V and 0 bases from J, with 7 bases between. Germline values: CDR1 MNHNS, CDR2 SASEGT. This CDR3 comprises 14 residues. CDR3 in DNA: TGTGCCAGCAGTGAACAGGTAGCTAACTATGGCTACACCTTC. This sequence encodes CASSEQVANYGYTF.

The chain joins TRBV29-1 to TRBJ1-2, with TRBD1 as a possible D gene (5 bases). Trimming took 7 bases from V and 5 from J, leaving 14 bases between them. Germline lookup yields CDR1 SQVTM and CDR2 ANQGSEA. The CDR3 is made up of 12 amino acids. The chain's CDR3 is CSGGSMAYGYTF. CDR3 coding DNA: TGCAGCGGGGGCTCGATGGCGTATGGCTACACCTTC.

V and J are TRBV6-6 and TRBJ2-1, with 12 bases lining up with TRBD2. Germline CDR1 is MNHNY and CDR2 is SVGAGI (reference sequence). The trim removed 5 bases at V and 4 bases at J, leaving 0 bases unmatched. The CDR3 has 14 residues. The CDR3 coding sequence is TGTGCCAGCAGTCTAGCGGGGGGGTACAATGAGCAGTTCTTC. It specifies CASSLAGGYNEQFF.

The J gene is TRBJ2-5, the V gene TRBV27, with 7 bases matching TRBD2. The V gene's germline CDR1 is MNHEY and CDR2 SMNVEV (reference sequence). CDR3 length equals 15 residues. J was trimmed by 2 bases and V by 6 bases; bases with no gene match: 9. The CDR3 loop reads CASSTEGLGQETQYF. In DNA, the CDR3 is TGTGCCAGCAGCACTGAAGGACTAGGGCAAGAGACCCAGTACTTC.

CDR3 in DNA: TGTGCCAGCAGTGGAACGCGACAGGCCTACGAGCAGTACTTC. Its protein product is CASSGTRQAYEQYF. The chain is built from TRBV2 and TRBJ2-7; D possibly corresponds to TRBD1 (6 bases). This CDR3 is built from 14 residues. Looked up from germline, CDR1 is SNHLY and CDR2 is FYNNEI. Trimming took 4 bases from V and 2 from J, leaving 12 bases between them. The variable domain in full, with the rest retrieved from reference TRBV2 and TRBJ2-7, is EPEVTQTPSHQVTQMGQEVILRCVPISNHLYFYWYRQILGQKVEFLVSFYNNEISEKSEIFDDQFSVERPDGSNFTLKIRSTKLEDSAMYFCASSGTRQAYEQYFGPGTRLTVT.

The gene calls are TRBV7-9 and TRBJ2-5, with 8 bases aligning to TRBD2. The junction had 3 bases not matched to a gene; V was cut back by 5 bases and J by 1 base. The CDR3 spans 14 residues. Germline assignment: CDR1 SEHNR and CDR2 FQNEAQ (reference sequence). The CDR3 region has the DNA TGTGCCAGCAGCAGTAGCGGGACCCAAGAGACCCAGTACTTC. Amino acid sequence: CASSSSGTQETQYF.

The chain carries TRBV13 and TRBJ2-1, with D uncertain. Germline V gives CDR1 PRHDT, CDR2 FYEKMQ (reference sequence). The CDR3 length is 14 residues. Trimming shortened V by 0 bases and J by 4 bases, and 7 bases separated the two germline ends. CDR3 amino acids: CASSLGGIYNEQFF. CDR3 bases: TGTGCCAGCAGCTTAGGTGGGATTTACAATGAGCAGTTCTTC.

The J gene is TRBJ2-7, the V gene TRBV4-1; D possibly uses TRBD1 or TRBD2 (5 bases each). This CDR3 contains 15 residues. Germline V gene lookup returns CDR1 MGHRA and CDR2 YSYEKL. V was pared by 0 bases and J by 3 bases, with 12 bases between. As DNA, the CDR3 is TGCGCCAGCAGCCAAGACCCTGGGACCTTCTACGAGCAGTACTTC. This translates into CASSQDPGTFYEQYF.

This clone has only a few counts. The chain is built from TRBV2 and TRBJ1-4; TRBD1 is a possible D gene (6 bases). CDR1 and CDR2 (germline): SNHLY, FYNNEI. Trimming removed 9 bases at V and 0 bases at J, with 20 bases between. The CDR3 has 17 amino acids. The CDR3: CARSPDRDLATNEKLFF. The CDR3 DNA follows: TGTGCCAGAAGTCCGGACAGAGACCTTGCAACTAATGAAAAACTGTTTTTT.

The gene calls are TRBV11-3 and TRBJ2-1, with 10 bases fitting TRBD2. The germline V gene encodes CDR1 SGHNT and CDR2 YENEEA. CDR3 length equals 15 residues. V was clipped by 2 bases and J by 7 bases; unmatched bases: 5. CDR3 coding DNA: TGTGCCAGCAGCTTACGAGCGGGAGGGGGTAATGAGCAGTTCTTC. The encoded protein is CASSLRAGGGNEQFF.

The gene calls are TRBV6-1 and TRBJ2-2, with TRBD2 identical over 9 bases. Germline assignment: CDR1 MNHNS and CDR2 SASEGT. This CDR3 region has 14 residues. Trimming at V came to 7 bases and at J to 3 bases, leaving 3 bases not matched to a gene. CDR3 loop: CASNRLADTGELFF. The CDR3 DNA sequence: TGTGCCAGCAATAGACTAGCGGACACCGGGGAGCTGTTTTTT.

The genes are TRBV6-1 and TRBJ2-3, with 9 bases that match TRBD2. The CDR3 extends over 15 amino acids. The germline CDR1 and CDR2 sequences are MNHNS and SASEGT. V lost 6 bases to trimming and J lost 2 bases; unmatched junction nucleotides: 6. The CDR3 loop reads CASRISGGITDTQYF. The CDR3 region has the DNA TGTGCCAGCAGAATTAGCGGGGGAATCACAGATACGCAGTATTTT.

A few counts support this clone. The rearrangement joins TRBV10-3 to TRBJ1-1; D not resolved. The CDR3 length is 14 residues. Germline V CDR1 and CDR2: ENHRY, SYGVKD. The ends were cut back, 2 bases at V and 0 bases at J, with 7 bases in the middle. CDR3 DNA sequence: TGTGCCATCAGTGAGACGGTGGTGAACACTGAAGCTTTCTTT. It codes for CAISETVVNTEAFF.

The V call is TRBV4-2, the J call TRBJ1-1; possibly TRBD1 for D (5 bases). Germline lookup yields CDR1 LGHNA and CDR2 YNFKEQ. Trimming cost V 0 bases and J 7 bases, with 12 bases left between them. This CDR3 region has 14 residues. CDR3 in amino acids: CASSQDGTGIEAFF. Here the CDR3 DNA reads TGTGCCAGCAGCCAAGATGGGACGGGCATTGAAGCTTTCTTT.

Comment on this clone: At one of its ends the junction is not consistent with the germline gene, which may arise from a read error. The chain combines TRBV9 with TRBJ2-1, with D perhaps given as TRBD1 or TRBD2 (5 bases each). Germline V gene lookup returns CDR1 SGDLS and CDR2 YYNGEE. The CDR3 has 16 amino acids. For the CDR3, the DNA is TGTGCCAGCACCGTAGAGGGGCTGAGCTCCTACAATGAGCAGTTCTTC. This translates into CASTVEGLSSYNEQFF.

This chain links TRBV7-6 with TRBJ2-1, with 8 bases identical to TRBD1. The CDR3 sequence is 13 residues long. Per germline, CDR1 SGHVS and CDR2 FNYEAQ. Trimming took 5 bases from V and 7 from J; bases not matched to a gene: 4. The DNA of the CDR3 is TGTGCCAGCAGCAACAGGGGGGCGAATGAGCAGTTCTTC. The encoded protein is CASSNRGANEQFF.

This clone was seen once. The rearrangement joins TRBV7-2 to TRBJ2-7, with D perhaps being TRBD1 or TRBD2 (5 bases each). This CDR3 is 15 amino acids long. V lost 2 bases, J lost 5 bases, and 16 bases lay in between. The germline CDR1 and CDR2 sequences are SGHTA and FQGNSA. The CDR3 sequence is CASSLTPGRLDEQYF. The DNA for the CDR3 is TGTGCCAGCAGCTTAACACCGGGACGCCTAGACGAGCAGTACTTC.

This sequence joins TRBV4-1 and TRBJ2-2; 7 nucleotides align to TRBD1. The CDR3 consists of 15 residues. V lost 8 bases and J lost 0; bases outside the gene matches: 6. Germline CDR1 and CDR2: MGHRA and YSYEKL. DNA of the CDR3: TGCGCCAGCTCCCCAGGGGGAACGAACACCGGGGAGCTGTTTTTT. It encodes CASSPGGTNTGELFF.

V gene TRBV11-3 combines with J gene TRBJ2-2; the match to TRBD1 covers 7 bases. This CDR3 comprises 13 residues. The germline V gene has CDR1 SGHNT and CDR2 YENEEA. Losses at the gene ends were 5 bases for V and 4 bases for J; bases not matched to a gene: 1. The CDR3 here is CASSPGGTGELFF. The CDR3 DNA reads TGTGCCAGCAGCCCAGGGGGCACCGGGGAGCTGTTTTTT.

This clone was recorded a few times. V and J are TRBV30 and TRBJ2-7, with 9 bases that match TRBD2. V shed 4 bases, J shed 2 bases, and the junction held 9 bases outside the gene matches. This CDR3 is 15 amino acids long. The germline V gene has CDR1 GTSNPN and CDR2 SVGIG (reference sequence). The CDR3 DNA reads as TGTGCCTGGATCCCGCGGGGACTAGCACCCTACGAGCAGTACTTC. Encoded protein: CAWIPRGLAPYEQYF.

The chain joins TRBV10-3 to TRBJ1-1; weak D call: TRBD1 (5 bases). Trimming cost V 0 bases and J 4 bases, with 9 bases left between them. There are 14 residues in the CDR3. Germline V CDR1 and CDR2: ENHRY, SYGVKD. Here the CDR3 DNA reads TGTGCCATCAGTGAGTCGAGGGGCCTCACTGAAGCTTTCTTT. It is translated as CAISESRGLTEAFF.

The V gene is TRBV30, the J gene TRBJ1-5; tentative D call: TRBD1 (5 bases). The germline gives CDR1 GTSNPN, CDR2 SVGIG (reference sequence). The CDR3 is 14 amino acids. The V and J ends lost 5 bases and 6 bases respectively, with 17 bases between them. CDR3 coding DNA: TGTGCCTGGGGCCACGTGGGGGATTTTCAGCCCCAGCATTTT. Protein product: CAWGHVGDFQPQHF.

DNA of the CDR3: TGTGCCAGCAGTTACTCGACCGGGGACGGCTACACCTTC. Translated, it gives CASSYSTGDGYTF. The V and J genes are TRBV6-5 and TRBJ1-2; D might be TRBD1 (5 bases). CDR1 and CDR2 (germline): MNHEY, SVGAGI. The CDR3 has 13 residues. V lost 0 bases to trimming and J lost 8 bases, with 10 bases between them.

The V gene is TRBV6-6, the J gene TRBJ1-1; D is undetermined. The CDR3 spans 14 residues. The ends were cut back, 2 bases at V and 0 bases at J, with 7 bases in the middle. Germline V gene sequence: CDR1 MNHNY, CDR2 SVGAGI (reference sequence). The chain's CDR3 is CASSYSFLNTEAFF. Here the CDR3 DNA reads TGTGCCAGCAGTTACAGTTTTTTGAACACTGAAGCTTTCTTT.